One sample yielded the 25 T cell receptor beta chains listed below, sequenced in a study of blood T cell repertoires in COVID-19. Libraries were prepared by immunoSEQ multiplex PCR; TCRdb keeps only in-frame clonotypes and omits some of them. The sample contains fewer than 350,000 clones, more than 70% of which appear only once. The material sequenced was peripheral blood. The receptors were sampled from a woman in her 30s with COVID-19, enrolled during active disease.

A note on this clone: Other DNA sequences from this sample encode an identical CDR3 as well. This sequence joins TRBV28 and TRBJ2-7; D is uncertain. Deletions cut 2 bases from V and 1 base from J, with 6 bases between. This CDR3 is 13 amino acids long. Germline CDR1 MDHEN, CDR2 SYDVKM. CDR3 nucleotides: TGTGCCAGCAGTTTACGAGGATCCTACGAGCAGTACGTC. Its protein product is CASSLRGSYEQYV.

The chain employs TRBV18 and TRBJ2-1, with 7 bases matching TRBD2. Per the germline V gene, CDR1 is KGHSH and CDR2 is LQKENI. The CDR3 contains 15 residues. The ends lost 6 bases at V and 6 bases at J; junction bases unmatched: 11. The CDR3 DNA reads TGTGCCAGCTCGGCCGTTGGGGGGGGACGCAATGAGCAGTTCTTC. As protein: CASSAVGGGRNEQFF. Full variable domain (missing parts from reference TRBV18 and TRBJ2-1): NAGVMQNPRHLVRRRGQEARLRCSPMKGHSHVYWYRQLPEEGLKFMVYLQKENIIDESGMPKERFSAEFPKEGPSILRIQQVVRGDSAAYFCASSAVGGGRNEQFFGPGTRLTVL.

This chain joins TRBV2 and TRBJ1-5, with a tentative D call TRBD1 (5 bases). This CDR3 is built from 16 residues. The germline V and J ends were trimmed by 8 bases and 2 bases, with 19 bases remaining between them. The germline gives CDR1 SNHLY, CDR2 FYNNEI. The CDR3 DNA is TGTGCCAGCGGGGGGTTAACCGAGCTTGGCAATCAGCCCCAGCATTTT. This sequence encodes CASGGLTELGNQPQHF.

The V and J genes are TRBV4-2 and TRBJ1-5, with 8 positions matching TRBD1. V was clipped by 3 bases and J by 2 bases; unmatched bases: 0. Germline CDR1 and CDR2: LGHNA and YNFKEQ. This CDR3 is built from 14 residues. The chain's CDR3 is CASSQTGGNQPQHF. In DNA form, the CDR3 reads TGTGCCAGCAGCCAGACAGGGGGCAATCAGCCCCAGCATTTT.

This chain links TRBV7-9 with TRBJ1-3; 8 bases line up with TRBD1. The V gene end was trimmed by 3 bases and the J gene end by 2 bases; junction bases not matched to a gene: 3. Germline values: CDR1 SEHNR, CDR2 FQNEAQ (reference sequence). This CDR3 has 15 residues. This chain's CDR3 is CASSLTTGAGNTIYF. CDR3 nucleotide sequence: TGTGCCAGCAGCTTGACGACAGGGGCTGGAAACACCATATATTTT. Supplemented by reference TRBV7-9 and TRBJ1-3, the full variable domain reads DTGVSQNPRHKITKRGQNVTFRCDPISEHNRLYWYRQTLGQGPEFLTYFQNEAQLEKSRLLSDRFSAERPKGSFSTLEIQRTEQGDSAMYLCASSLTTGAGNTIYFGEGSWLTVV.

This clone appeared once. The V and J genes are TRBV6-5 and TRBJ2-7; TRBD1 matches at 9 bases. This CDR3 has 15 residues. The V and J ends lost 6 bases and 0 bases, in that order; junction bases with no gene match: 6. CDR1 is MNHEY, CDR2 SVGAGI, per germline. The CDR3 DNA reads as TGTGCCAGCAGGCCCCGGGACAGGGACTCCTACGAGCAGTACTTC. Residues: CASRPRDRDSYEQYF.

This sequence joins TRBV6-5 and TRBJ1-1, with a possible D match to TRBD1 (6 bases). Trimming took off 1 base at V and 7 bases at J, with 10 bases between the two ends. In germline, CDR1 is MNHEY, CDR2 SVGAGI. The CDR3 runs 13 residues. The CDR3 is CASSYYREYEAFF. The CDR3 bases are TGTGCCAGCAGTTACTACAGGGAGTATGAAGCTTTCTTT.

The chain employs TRBV4-1 and TRBJ1-3; 7 bases are shared with TRBD1. Germline CDR1 is MGHRA and CDR2 is YSYEKL. J lost 1 base, V lost 5 bases, and 5 bases had no gene match. There are 15 residues in the CDR3. The CDR3 loop reads CASSLDRRSGNTIYF. DNA of the CDR3: TGCGCCAGCAGCTTGGACAGGCGGTCTGGAAACACCATATATTTT.

This chain connects TRBV5-1 to TRBJ1-3, with D maybe TRBD1 (6 bases). The CDR3 length is 15 residues. Germline lookup yields CDR1 SGHRS and CDR2 YFSETQ. V was trimmed by 5 bases and J by 3 bases, leaving 15 bases between them. The DNA of the CDR3 is TGCGCCAGCAGAAGGGCCCCGACAGGTGGAAACACCATATATTTT. Its protein product is CASRRAPTGGNTIYF.

CDR3 in amino acids: CASSITGEAQHF. Written as DNA, the CDR3 is TGTGCCAGTAGTATAACAGGGGAGGCCCAGCATTTT. The V and J genes are TRBV19 and TRBJ1-5; 7 nucleotides match TRBD1. The CDR3 is 12 residues long. With V trimmed by 2 bases and J by 11 bases, 3 bases remained unmatched. CDR1 and CDR2 (germline): LNHDA, SQIVND (reference sequence).

V and J are TRBV7-2 and TRBJ2-1; a weak D match, TRBD2 (7 bases). CDR3 length: 17 residues. V lost 0 bases and J 5 bases, leaving 17 bases between the germline ends. Germline V gene lookup returns CDR1 SGHTA and CDR2 FQGNSA. In nucleotides, the CDR3 is TGTGCCAGCAGCTTAGCCATCGGGCGGGGGCCTCACAATGAGCAGTTCTTC. Translating it yields CASSLAIGRGPHNEQFF.

The chain recombines TRBV2 with TRBJ1-2, with a tentative D call TRBD1 (5 bases). Looked up from germline, CDR1 is SNHLY and CDR2 is FYNNEI. Trimming pared 0 bases from V and 7 bases from J, leaving 27 bases between. The CDR3 covers 19 residues. The CDR3 region is CASSEALELGEGTVVGYTF. The CDR3 coding sequence is TGTGCCAGCAGTGAAGCGCTAGAGCTCGGGGAGGGGACTGTCGTTGGCTACACCTTC.

The chain is built from TRBV27 and TRBJ1-2; 8 bases line up with TRBD1. Germline CDR1 MNHEY, CDR2 SMNVEV (reference sequence). Losses at the gene ends were 1 base for V and 8 bases for J; bases not matched to a gene: 6. The CDR3 extends over 14 amino acids. CDR3 coding DNA: TGTGCCAGCAGTTTATTGGGGGACAGGATAGGCTACACCTTC. As protein: CASSLLGDRIGYTF.

The chain is built from TRBV7-8 and TRBJ1-1, with D uncertain. Per the germline V gene, CDR1 is SGHVS and CDR2 is FQNEAQ. Trimming cost V 5 bases and J 5 bases, with 15 bases left between them. The CDR3 runs 14 residues. The CDR3 DNA sequence: TGTGCCAGCAGCCACCCTTTTAAGGAGACTGAAGCTTTCTTT. This codes for CASSHPFKETEAFF.

The chain uses TRBV13 and TRBJ1-1; weak D call: TRBD1 (5 bases). V was shortened by 5 bases and J by 5 bases, with 15 bases between the two germline ends. CDR1 and CDR2 (germline): PRHDT, FYEKMQ (reference sequence). The CDR3 is 14 amino acids. CDR3 sequence (DNA): TGTGCCAGCAGCGTAGCCCAGGGTAGTACTGAAGCTTTCTTT. It yields the protein CASSVAQGSTEAFF.

The rearrangement links TRBV13 to TRBJ2-3; tentative D call: TRBD2 (6 bases). The CDR3 is 16 amino acids. Germline V CDR1 and CDR2: PRHDT, FYEKMQ (reference sequence). V was shortened by 0 bases and J by 3 bases, with 13 bases between the two germline ends. The DNA for the CDR3 is TGTGCCAGCAGCTTAGGCCTGGCGGGGAGGACAGATACGCAGTATTTT. This translates into CASSLGLAGRTDTQYF.

This chain links TRBV5-5 with TRBJ1-1; D unclear. V dropped 4 bases and J dropped 4 bases, with 8 bases sitting between them. The CDR3 is 12 residues long. The germline CDR1 and CDR2 sequences are SGHKS and YYEKEE (reference sequence). The CDR3 DNA is TGTGCCAGCAGCGGTGGCGGCACTGAAGCTTTCTTT. It is translated as CASSGGGTEAFF.

This rearrangement joins TRBV5-4 to TRBJ2-6; TRBD1 might be the D (6 bases). The CDR3 is made up of 17 amino acids. The V gene lost 3 bases and the J gene lost 1 base, with 14 bases spanning the gap. In germline, CDR1 is SGHNT, CDR2 YYREEE (reference sequence). CDR3 amino acids: CASSSQGYDSGANVLTF. As DNA, the CDR3 is TGTGCCAGCAGCTCACAGGGTTATGATTCTGGGGCCAACGTCCTGACTTTC.

The rearrangement joins TRBV5-1 to TRBJ2-7, with 11 positions matching TRBD2. J was trimmed by 2 bases and V by 6 bases; bases with no gene match: 4. CDR1 and CDR2 (germline): SGHRS, YFSETQ. The CDR3 covers 14 residues. The CDR3 DNA reads TGCGCCAGCAAAACTAGCGGGGGTCCCTACGAGCAGTACTTC. Amino acid sequence: CASKTSGGPYEQYF.

The rearrangement uses TRBV5-1 and TRBJ1-1, with a possible D match to TRBD1 (5 bases). V was clipped by 0 bases and J by 4 bases, with 10 bases between them. CDR1 SGHRS and CDR2 YFSETQ come from the germline V gene. This CDR3 is 14 amino acids long. In DNA, the CDR3 is TGCGCCAGCAGCTTGGAGGCGCAGGGCACTGAAGCTTTCTTT. Amino acids: CASSLEAQGTEAFF.

The J gene is TRBJ2-1, the V gene TRBV2, with 8 bases fitting TRBD1. Per germline, CDR1 SNHLY and CDR2 FYNNEI. V shed 10 bases and J 9 bases; nucleotides not matched to a gene: 5. CDR3 length: 11 residues. The CDR3 DNA reads TGTGCCATCTTACAGGGGGTTGAGCAGTTCTTC. It yields the protein CAILQGVEQFF.

The chain has TRBV4-1 and TRBJ2-3; D might be TRBD1 (6 bases). There are 15 residues in the CDR3. Germline assignment: CDR1 MGHRA and CDR2 YSYEKL. V shed 2 bases and J shed 1 base, with 10 bases lying between them. The CDR3 nucleotides read TGCGCCAGCAGCCAACAGAGACAGGGCACAGATACGCAGTATTTT. Translation: CASSQQRQGTDTQYF.

Only one count was recorded for this clone. V and J are TRBV15 and TRBJ1-2, with 7 bases fitting TRBD1. Germline V gives CDR1 LNHNV, CDR2 YYDKDF (reference sequence). The CDR3 covers 13 residues. The J segment lost 11 bases and the V segment lost 4 bases, leaving 10 bases of the junction unmatched. The CDR3 nucleotides are TGTGCCACCAGCACCCAGGGGGGAGTGAGGTACACCTTC. Encoded protein: CATSTQGGVRYTF.

This sequence joins TRBV29-1 and TRBJ2-1, with D perhaps matching TRBD2 (5 bases). Trimming took off 1 base at V and 4 bases at J, with 8 bases between the two ends. Germline CDR1 and CDR2: SQVTM and ANQGSEA. This CDR3 comprises 13 residues. The CDR3 spells CSVEGDYYNEQFF. The CDR3 region has the DNA TGCAGCGTTGAAGGTGACTATTACAATGAGCAGTTCTTC.

This rearrangement joins TRBV18 to TRBJ2-5, with 14 bases identical to TRBD2. The CDR3 consists of 15 residues. Unmatched junction bases numbered 1, after V lost 4 bases and J lost 3 bases. Germline CDR1 is KGHSH and CDR2 is LQKENI. The CDR3 bases are TGTGCCAGCTCACTGGGACTAGCGGGGGAAGAGACCCAGTACTTC. Translation: CASSLGLAGEETQYF.